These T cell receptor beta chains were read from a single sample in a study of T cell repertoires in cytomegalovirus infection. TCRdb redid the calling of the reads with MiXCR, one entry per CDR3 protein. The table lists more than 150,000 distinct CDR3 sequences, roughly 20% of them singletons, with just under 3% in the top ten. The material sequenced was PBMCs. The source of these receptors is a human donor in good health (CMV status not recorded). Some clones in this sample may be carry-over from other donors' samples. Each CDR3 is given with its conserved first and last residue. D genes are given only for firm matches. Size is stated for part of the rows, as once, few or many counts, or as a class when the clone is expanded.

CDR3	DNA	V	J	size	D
CASSRYLEGGEQFF	TGCGCCAGCAGTCGCTACCTCGAGGGGGGTGAGCAGTTCTTC	TRBV23-1	TRBJ2-1	.	.
CASRLAGVYEQYF	TGTGCCAGCAGGCTAGCGGGGGTCTACGAGCAGTACTTC	TRBV6-2/TRBV6-3	TRBJ2-7	.	TRBD2
CASSPNRRDTEAFF	TGTGCCAGCTCACCAAACAGGAGGGACACTGAAGCTTTCTTT	TRBV18	TRBJ1-1	.	.
CASSQDWTGDTQYF	TGTGCCAGCAGCCAAGATTGGACAGGAGATACGCAGTATTTT	TRBV14	TRBJ2-3	.	TRBD1
CASSPGNLYEQYF	TGTGCCAGCAGTCCCGGGAACCTCTACGAGCAGTACTTC	TRBV6-2/TRBV6-3	TRBJ2-7	.	.
CASSLLAGENNEQFF	TGTGCCAGCAGCTTACTAGCGGGAGAGAACAATGAGCAGTTCTTC	TRBV7-2	TRBJ2-1	many	TRBD2
CASSLRQARYNEQFF	TGCGCCAGCAGCTTGAGACAGGCCCGATACAATGAGCAGTTCTTC	TRBV5-1	TRBJ2-1	.	.
CSAWDIPSYNEQFF	TGCAGCGCTTGGGACATCCCGTCCTACAATGAGCAGTTCTTC	TRBV29-1	TRBJ2-1	few	.
CASSQDVYTEAFF	TGTGCCAGCAGCCAAGACGTATACACTGAAGCTTTCTTT	TRBV4-2	TRBJ1-1	.	.
CASSYAGTAKNIQYF	TGTGCCAGCAGTTACGCGGGAACGGCCAAAAACATTCAGTACTTC	TRBV6-2/TRBV6-3	TRBJ2-4	.	.
CASTLSGSGRNEQFF	TGTGCCAGCACCCTTAGCGGGAGCGGACGGAATGAGCAGTTCTTC	TRBV5-4	TRBJ2-1	.	TRBD2
CASKSGQGPSPLHF	TGTGCCAGTAAAAGTGGACAGGGACCTTCACCCCTCCACTTT	TRBV19	TRBJ1-6	.	TRBD1
CAWGPTTDTQYF	TGTGCCTGGGGACCCACCACAGATACGCAGTATTTT	TRBV30	TRBJ2-3	.	.
CSVDLAGAQYF	TGCAGCGTTGATTTAGCGGGTGCCCAGTACTTC	TRBV29-1	TRBJ2-5	.	TRBD2
CASSRWTVNTGELFF	TGTGCCAGCAGCCGGTGGACAGTGAACACCGGGGAGCTGTTTTTT	TRBV12-3/TRBV12-4	TRBJ2-2	few	.
CAWSVPAGGHYGYTF	TGTGCCTGGAGTGTACCGGCAGGGGGCCACTATGGCTACACCTTC	TRBV30	TRBJ1-2	few	TRBD1
CASSLKTGDGYTF	TGTGCCAGCAGCTTAAAGACAGGGGATGGCTACACCTTC	TRBV7-2	TRBJ1-2	few	TRBD1
CASSRGQNQPQHF	TGTGCCAGCAGCCGGGGACAGAATCAGCCCCAGCATTTT	TRBV7-6	TRBJ1-5	few	TRBD1
CASSLGLGTGESDTQYF	TGTGCCAGCAGCTTAGGGCTCGGGACAGGGGAATCAGATACGCAGTATTTT	TRBV7-2	TRBJ2-3	large	TRBD1
CASSLAGGAGNTIYF	TGTGCCAGCAGCTTGGCAGGAGGAGCTGGAAACACCATATATTTT	TRBV5-3	TRBJ1-3	few	.
CASSIEGRGNSYEQYF	TGTGCCAGTAGTATAGAGGGCAGGGGGAACTCCTACGAGCAGTACTTC	TRBV19	TRBJ2-7	few	TRBD1
CASTSRGYTDTQYF	TGTGCCAGCACTTCTAGGGGTTACACAGATACGCAGTATTTT	TRBV11-2	TRBJ2-3	few	.
CASSERSRDRVGGYTF	TGCGCCAGCAGTGAGCGCTCCCGGGACAGGGTCGGGGGCTACACCTTC	TRBV10-2	TRBJ1-2	.	TRBD1
CASSWGNEQYF	TGTGCCAGCAGTTGGGGGAACGAGCAGTACTTC	TRBV28	TRBJ2-7	.	.
CASSSPGTWGEAFF	TGTGCCAGCAGCTCTCCCGGGACATGGGGTGAAGCTTTCTTT	TRBV7-8	TRBJ1-1	many	.